This is a list of T cell receptor beta chains from one sample in a study of blood T cell repertoires in COVID-19. Sequencing was performed with immunoSEQ multiplex PCR; in TCRdb, only in-frame clones are kept and a portion is missing. This table holds over 200,000 clones, around 89% found once. Source material: peripheral blood. The receptor set was obtained from a man in his thirties or forties with COVID-19, enrolled during active disease. Each CDR3 is given with its conserved first and last residue. Fields, in order: clone size, D gene, J gene, V gene, CDR3 DNA, CDR3 protein. A D gene is named only where the DNA matches it firmly. Expanded clones are given a class, and other clones once, few, many or no size at all.

abundance: NA
d_gene: NA
j_gene: TRBJ1-2
v_gene: TRBV5-4
CDR3nt: TGTGCCAGCAGCTTGGAACTCCATAACTATGGCTACACCTTC
CDR3aa: CASSLELHNYGYTF

abundance: NA
d_gene: NA
j_gene: TRBJ1-3
v_gene: TRBV19
CDR3nt: TGTGCCAGTAGTATACAGGGAAACACCATATATTTT
CDR3aa: CASSIQGNTIYF

abundance: NA
d_gene: TRBD1
j_gene: TRBJ2-2
v_gene: TRBV11-3
CDR3nt: TGTGCCAGCAGCCTACAGGGGGGGAACACCGGGGAGCTGTTTTTT
CDR3aa: CASSLQGGNTGELFF

abundance: NA
d_gene: NA
j_gene: TRBJ2-5
v_gene: TRBV21-1
CDR3nt: TGTGCCAGCAGCAAACCGGGACAGAGACAAGAGACCCAGTACTTC
CDR3aa: CASSKPGQRQETQYF

abundance: NA
d_gene: NA
j_gene: TRBJ2-1
v_gene: TRBV2
CDR3nt: TGTGCCAGCAGTGCGTACAATGAGCAGTTCTTC
CDR3aa: CASSAYNEQFF

abundance: NA
d_gene: NA
j_gene: TRBJ1-1
v_gene: TRBV19
CDR3nt: TGTGCCAGTAGTATGGCGGCAAGCTCTGAAGCTTTCTTT
CDR3aa: CASSMAASSEAFF

abundance: NA
d_gene: TRBD1
j_gene: TRBJ1-1
v_gene: TRBV18
CDR3nt: TGTGCCAGCTCGTGGACAGGGAACACTGAAGCTTTCTTT
CDR3aa: CASSWTGNTEAFF

abundance: NA
d_gene: NA
j_gene: TRBJ2-7
v_gene: TRBV29-1
CDR3nt: TGCAGCGTTCACAATGGTCAGGCCGAGCAGTACTTC
CDR3aa: CSVHNGQAEQYF

abundance: NA
d_gene: TRBD1
j_gene: TRBJ1-2
v_gene: TRBV4-1
CDR3nt: TGCGCCAGCAGCTCATACTTAGGACAGGGGCCCTCTGACTATGGCTACACCTTC
CDR3aa: CASSSYLGQGPSDYGYTF

abundance: few
d_gene: NA
j_gene: TRBJ2-7
v_gene: TRBV30
CDR3nt: TGTGCCTGGACAGGGTCTTACGAGCAGTACTTC
CDR3aa: CAWTGSYEQYF

abundance: NA
d_gene: NA
j_gene: TRBJ2-2
v_gene: TRBV5-6
CDR3nt: TGTGCCAGCAGCATAGCGATAACGAACACCGGGGAGCTGTTTTTT
CDR3aa: CASSIAITNTGELFF

abundance: NA
d_gene: TRBD2
j_gene: TRBJ2-3
v_gene: TRBV7-2
CDR3nt: TGTGCCAGCAGCTTTACTAGCGGGGGGGCAGATACGCAGTATTTT
CDR3aa: CASSFTSGGADTQYF

abundance: NA
d_gene: TRBD2
j_gene: TRBJ2-7
v_gene: TRBV9
CDR3nt: TGTGCCAGCAGCAAGTCGGGACTAGCGGGATACGAGCAGTACTTC
CDR3aa: CASSKSGLAGYEQYF

abundance: NA
d_gene: NA
j_gene: TRBJ2-1
v_gene: TRBV30
CDR3nt: TGTGCCTGGAGTGTAAGGGGGAGTAGCCTCTACAATGAGCAGTTCTTC
CDR3aa: CAWSVRGSSLYNEQFF

abundance: NA
d_gene: NA
j_gene: TRBJ2-7
v_gene: TRBV28
CDR3nt: TGTGCCAGCAGTTTTGAGGGGGTGTACGAGCAGTACTTC
CDR3aa: CASSFEGVYEQYF

abundance: NA
d_gene: NA
j_gene: TRBJ2-7
v_gene: TRBV7-2
CDR3nt: TGTGCCAGCAGCTTAGGGGCAAGTCCTACGTTGGAGCAGTACTTC
CDR3aa: CASSLGASPTLEQYF

abundance: NA
d_gene: TRBD2
j_gene: TRBJ2-7
v_gene: TRBV10-3
CDR3nt: TGTGCCATCGGGGGGCGGGGGGAACCGTCCTACGAGCAGTACTTC
CDR3aa: CAIGGRGEPSYEQYF

abundance: NA
d_gene: TRBD1
j_gene: TRBJ1-1
v_gene: TRBV19
CDR3nt: TGTGCCAGTAGACCGGGACAGGGGGCCGTTGAAGCTTTCTTT
CDR3aa: CASRPGQGAVEAFF

abundance: NA
d_gene: TRBD1
j_gene: TRBJ1-1
v_gene: TRBV18
CDR3nt: TGTGCCAGCTCGTTCTCAGGGGGCGCGGATCCCCACTGGAACACTGAAGCTTTCTTT
CDR3aa: CASSFSGGADPHWNTEAFF

abundance: NA
d_gene: NA
j_gene: TRBJ2-7
v_gene: TRBV21-1
CDR3nt: TGTGCCAGCAGCAATCGACTAGCGGGCTCCTTGAGCTCCTACGAGCAGTACTTC
CDR3aa: CASSNRLAGSLSSYEQYF

abundance: NA
d_gene: TRBD2
j_gene: TRBJ2-7
v_gene: TRBV28
CDR3nt: TGTGCCAGCAAGGGAGGGTCCCCCTACGAGCAGTACTTC
CDR3aa: CASKGGSPYEQYF

abundance: NA
d_gene: TRBD1
j_gene: TRBJ1-4
v_gene: TRBV6-5
CDR3nt: TGTGCCAGCAGCCTAGGGGACAGGAATGAAAAACTGTTTTTT
CDR3aa: CASSLGDRNEKLFF

abundance: NA
d_gene: NA
j_gene: TRBJ2-3
v_gene: TRBV6-5
CDR3nt: TGTGCCAGCAGTTACTCGAGACTACCCCCAGATACGCAGTATTTT
CDR3aa: CASSYSRLPPDTQYF

abundance: NA
d_gene: TRBD1
j_gene: TRBJ2-7
v_gene: TRBV7-2
CDR3nt: TGTGCCAGCAGCTTAGCCCGGGACAGAGGGTCCAACGAGCAGTACTTC
CDR3aa: CASSLARDRGSNEQYF

abundance: NA
d_gene: TRBD1
j_gene: TRBJ2-7
v_gene: TRBV27
CDR3nt: TGTGCCAGCAGTTCGACAGGGGCCCCCTACGAGCAGTACTTC
CDR3aa: CASSSTGAPYEQYF

abundance: NA
d_gene: NA
j_gene: TRBJ2-7
v_gene: TRBV4-3
CDR3nt: TGCGCCAGCAGCCAAGCATCAGGGTCTCTCGAGCAGTACTTC
CDR3aa: CASSQASGSLEQYF

abundance: NA
d_gene: TRBD2
j_gene: TRBJ2-7
v_gene: TRBV15
CDR3nt: TGTGCCACCAGCAGGGCCCGCGGGAGCCCCCCCTACGAGCAGTACTTC
CDR3aa: CATSRARGSPPYEQYF

abundance: NA
d_gene: NA
j_gene: TRBJ2-2
v_gene: TRBV7-3
CDR3nt: TGTGCCAGCAGCCGGACAGTCCCCGGGGAGCTGTTTTTT
CDR3aa: CASSRTVPGELFF

abundance: NA
d_gene: NA
j_gene: TRBJ2-7
v_gene: TRBV6-5
CDR3nt: TGTGCCAGCAGCCAGGGATTTGGAAGCTCCTACGAGCAGTACTTC
CDR3aa: CASSQGFGSSYEQYF

abundance: NA
d_gene: TRBD1
j_gene: TRBJ2-1
v_gene: TRBV7-3
CDR3nt: TGTGCCAGCAGTCAAACCGGGACAGCAGACAATGAGCAGTTCTTC
CDR3aa: CASSQTGTADNEQFF

abundance: NA
d_gene: TRBD1
j_gene: TRBJ2-7
v_gene: TRBV9
CDR3nt: TGTGCCAGCAGTCGTAGCACTATACAGGGGGCTGACGAGCAGTACTTC
CDR3aa: CASSRSTIQGADEQYF

abundance: NA
d_gene: TRBD2
j_gene: TRBJ2-1
v_gene: TRBV7-2
CDR3nt: TGTGCCAGCAGCTCCCGACTAGCGTCCCATGAGCAGTTCTTC
CDR3aa: CASSSRLASHEQFF

abundance: once
d_gene: TRBD1
j_gene: TRBJ1-2
v_gene: TRBV6-2/TRBV6-3
CDR3nt: TGTGCCAGCAGTCTACTCGGACAGGGGAGGGACTATGGCTACACCTTC
CDR3aa: CASSLLGQGRDYGYTF

abundance: NA
d_gene: TRBD1
j_gene: TRBJ1-3
v_gene: TRBV7-2
CDR3nt: TGTGCCAGCAGCCCGCATCGGACAGGGTTAGGCTCTGGAAACACCATATATTTT
CDR3aa: CASSPHRTGLGSGNTIYF

abundance: NA
d_gene: TRBD2
j_gene: TRBJ2-7
v_gene: TRBV4-2
CDR3nt: TGTGCCAGCAGCCAAGCGACGGGAGGTCAGTACGAGCAGTACTTC
CDR3aa: CASSQATGGQYEQYF

abundance: NA
d_gene: TRBD1
j_gene: TRBJ1-2
v_gene: TRBV7-9
CDR3nt: TGTGCCAGCAGCCAACTAACGGGACAGAAAAACTATGGCTACACCTTC
CDR3aa: CASSQLTGQKNYGYTF

abundance: once
d_gene: NA
j_gene: TRBJ1-5
v_gene: TRBV9
CDR3nt: TGTGCCAGCAGCCCGACAGAAGCCAATCAGCCCCAGCATTTT
CDR3aa: CASSPTEANQPQHF

abundance: NA
d_gene: TRBD2
j_gene: TRBJ2-1
v_gene: TRBV4-1
CDR3nt: TGCGCCAGCAGCCACACGGGGCGGGAGCGACGCTACAATGAGCAGTTCTTC
CDR3aa: CASSHTGRERRYNEQFF

abundance: NA
d_gene: TRBD2
j_gene: TRBJ2-3
v_gene: TRBV24-1
CDR3nt: TGTGCCACCAGTGACCCAGGGACTAGCGGGGGGGCAGATACGCAGTATTTT
CDR3aa: CATSDPGTSGGADTQYF

abundance: NA
d_gene: NA
j_gene: TRBJ1-1
v_gene: TRBV19
CDR3nt: TGTGCCAGTAGTTTCGAGCGGCTCGGCACTGAAGCTTTCTTT
CDR3aa: CASSFERLGTEAFF

abundance: once
d_gene: TRBD1
j_gene: TRBJ1-1
v_gene: TRBV15
CDR3nt: TGTGCCACCAGCAGAGACACGGACAGGGGCACTGAAGCTTTCTTT
CDR3aa: CATSRDTDRGTEAFF

abundance: NA
d_gene: NA
j_gene: TRBJ2-7
v_gene: TRBV28
CDR3nt: TGTGCCAGCAGTCGATATGGCGGCCTCTCCTACGAGCAGTACTTC
CDR3aa: CASSRYGGLSYEQYF

abundance: NA
d_gene: TRBD1
j_gene: TRBJ1-2
v_gene: TRBV9
CDR3nt: TGTGCCAGCAGCGTAGGGACAGGGGACGGCTATGGCTACACCTTC
CDR3aa: CASSVGTGDGYGYTF

abundance: NA
d_gene: TRBD2
j_gene: TRBJ2-7
v_gene: TRBV11-2
CDR3nt: TGTGCCAGCAGCCCACCGGGGGGCGAGCAGTACTTC
CDR3aa: CASSPPGGEQYF

abundance: few
d_gene: NA
j_gene: TRBJ1-6
v_gene: TRBV30
CDR3nt: TGTGCCTGGAGTGGTAGGACAGCATATAATTCACCCCTCCACTTT
CDR3aa: CAWSGRTAYNSPLHF